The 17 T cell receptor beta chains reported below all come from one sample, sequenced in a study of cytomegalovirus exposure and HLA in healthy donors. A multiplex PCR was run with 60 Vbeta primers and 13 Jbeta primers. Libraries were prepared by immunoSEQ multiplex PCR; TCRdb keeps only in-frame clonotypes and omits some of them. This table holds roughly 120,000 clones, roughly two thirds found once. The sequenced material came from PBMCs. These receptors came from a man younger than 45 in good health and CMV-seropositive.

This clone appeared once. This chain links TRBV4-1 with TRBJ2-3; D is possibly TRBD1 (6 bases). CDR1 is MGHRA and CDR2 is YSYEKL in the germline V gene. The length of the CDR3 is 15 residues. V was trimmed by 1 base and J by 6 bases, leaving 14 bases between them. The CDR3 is CASSQGGTPWDTQYF. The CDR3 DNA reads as TGCGCCAGCAGCCAAGGAGGGACACCATGGGATACGCAGTATTTT.

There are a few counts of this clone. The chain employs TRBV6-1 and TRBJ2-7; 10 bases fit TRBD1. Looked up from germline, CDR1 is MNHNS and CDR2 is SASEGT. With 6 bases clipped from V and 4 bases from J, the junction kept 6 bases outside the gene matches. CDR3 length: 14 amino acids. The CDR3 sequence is CASRAGTGVYEQYF. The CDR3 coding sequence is TGTGCCAGCAGAGCCGGGACAGGGGTGTACGAGCAGTACTTC.

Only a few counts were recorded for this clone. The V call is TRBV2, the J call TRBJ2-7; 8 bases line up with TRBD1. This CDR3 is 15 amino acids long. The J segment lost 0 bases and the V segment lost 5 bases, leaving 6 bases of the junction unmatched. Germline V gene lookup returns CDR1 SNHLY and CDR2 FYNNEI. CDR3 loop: CASSSNRGDSYEQYF. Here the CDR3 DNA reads TGTGCCAGCAGTTCTAACAGGGGGGACTCCTACGAGCAGTACTTC.

Here the CDR3 reads CASSVYGTSIFPQYF. CDR3 sequence (DNA): TGTGCCAGCAGCGTATACGGGACTAGCATTTTCCCGCAGTATTTT. The rearrangement joins TRBV9 to TRBJ2-3; 9 bases match TRBD2. The CDR3 spans 15 residues. The germline CDR1 and CDR2 sequences are SGDLS and YYNGEE. V dropped 1 base and J dropped 10; count of bases not matched to a gene: 10.

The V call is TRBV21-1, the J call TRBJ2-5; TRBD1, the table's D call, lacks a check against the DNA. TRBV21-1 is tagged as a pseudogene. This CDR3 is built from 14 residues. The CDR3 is CASSTRDREETQYF. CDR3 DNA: TGTGCCAGCAGCACGCGGGACAGGGAAGAGACCCAGTACTTC.

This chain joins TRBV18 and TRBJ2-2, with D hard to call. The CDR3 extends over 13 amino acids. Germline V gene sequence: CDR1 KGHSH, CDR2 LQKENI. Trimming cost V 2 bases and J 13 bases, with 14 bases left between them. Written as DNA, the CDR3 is TGTGCCAGCTCACCAGTACGGAGCAGTGGGCTGTTTTTT. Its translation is CASSPVRSSGLFF.

The CDR3 reads CASSLDGLPGNEQFF. The CDR3 DNA reads TGTGCCAGCAGCTTGGACGGGCTACCGGGGAATGAGCAGTTCTTC. This sequence joins TRBV5-4 and TRBJ2-1; D might be TRBD2 (5 bases). V lost 0 bases and J 7 bases, leaving 14 bases between the germline ends. The germline gives CDR1 SGHNT, CDR2 YYREEE (reference sequence). CDR3 length: 15 residues.

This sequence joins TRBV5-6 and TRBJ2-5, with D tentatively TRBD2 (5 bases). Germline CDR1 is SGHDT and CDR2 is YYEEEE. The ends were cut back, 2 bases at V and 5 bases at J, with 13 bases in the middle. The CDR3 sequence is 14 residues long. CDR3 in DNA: TGTGCCAGCAGCTTAGCCGGGGTCGGCGAGACCCAGTACTTC. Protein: CASSLAGVGETQYF.

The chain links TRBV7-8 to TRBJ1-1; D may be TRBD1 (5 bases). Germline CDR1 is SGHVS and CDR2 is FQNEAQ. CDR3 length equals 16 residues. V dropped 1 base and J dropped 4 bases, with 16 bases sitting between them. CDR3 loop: CASSLGGGGDGTEAFF. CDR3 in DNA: TGTGCCAGCAGCTTAGGCGGGGGAGGGGATGGCACTGAAGCTTTCTTT.

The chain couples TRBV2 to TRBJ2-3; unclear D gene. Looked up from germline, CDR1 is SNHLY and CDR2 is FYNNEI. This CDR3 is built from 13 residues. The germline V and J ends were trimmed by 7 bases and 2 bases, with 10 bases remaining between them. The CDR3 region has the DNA TGTGCCAGCACCCCCCAGATCACAGATACGCAGTATTTT. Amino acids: CASTPQITDTQYF.

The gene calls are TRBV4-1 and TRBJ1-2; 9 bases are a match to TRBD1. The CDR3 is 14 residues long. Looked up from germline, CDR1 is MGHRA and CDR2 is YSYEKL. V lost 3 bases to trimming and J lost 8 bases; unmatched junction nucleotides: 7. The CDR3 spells CASSHGTGISGYTF. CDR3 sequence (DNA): TGCGCCAGCAGCCACGGGACAGGGATCTCCGGCTACACCTTC.

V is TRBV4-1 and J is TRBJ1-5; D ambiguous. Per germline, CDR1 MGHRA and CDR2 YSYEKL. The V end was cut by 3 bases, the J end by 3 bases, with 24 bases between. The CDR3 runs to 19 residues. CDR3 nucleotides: TGCGCCAGCAGCCATGGTTACAGCCGGGGAAGGACGCTCAATCAGCCCCAGCATTTT. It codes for CASSHGYSRGRTLNQPQHF.

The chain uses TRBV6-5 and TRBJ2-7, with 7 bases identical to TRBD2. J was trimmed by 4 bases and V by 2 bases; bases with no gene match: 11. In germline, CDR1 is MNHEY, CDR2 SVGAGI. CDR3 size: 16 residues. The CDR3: CASSYNLGEGPYEQYF. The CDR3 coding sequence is TGTGCCAGCAGTTACAATCTGGGGGAGGGCCCGTACGAGCAGTACTTC.

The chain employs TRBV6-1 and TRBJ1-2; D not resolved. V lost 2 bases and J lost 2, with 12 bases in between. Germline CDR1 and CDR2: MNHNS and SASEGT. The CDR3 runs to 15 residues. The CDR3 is CASSERLGLNYGYTF. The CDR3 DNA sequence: TGTGCCAGCAGTGAAAGACTAGGATTAAACTATGGCTACACCTTC.

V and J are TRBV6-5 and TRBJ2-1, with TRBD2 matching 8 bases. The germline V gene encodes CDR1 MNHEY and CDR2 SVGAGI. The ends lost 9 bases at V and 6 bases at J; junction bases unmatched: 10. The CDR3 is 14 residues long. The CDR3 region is CASRERETANEQFF. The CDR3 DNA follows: TGTGCCAGTCGCGAGCGGGAGACGGCCAATGAGCAGTTCTTC.

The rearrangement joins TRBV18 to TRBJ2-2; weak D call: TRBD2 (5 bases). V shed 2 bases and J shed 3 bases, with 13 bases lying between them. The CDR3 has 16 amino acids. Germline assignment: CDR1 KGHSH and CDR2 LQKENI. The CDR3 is CASSPSGGEDTGELFF. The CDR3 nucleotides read TGTGCCAGCTCACCAAGCGGCGGAGAGGACACCGGGGAGCTGTTTTTT.

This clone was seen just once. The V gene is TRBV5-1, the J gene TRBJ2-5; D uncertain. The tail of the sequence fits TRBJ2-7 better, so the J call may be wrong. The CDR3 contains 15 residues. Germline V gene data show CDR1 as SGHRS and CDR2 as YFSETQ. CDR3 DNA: TGCGCCAGCAGCTTGGGACTTACAATCTCCTACGAGCAGTACTTC. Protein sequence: CASSLGLTISYEQYF.